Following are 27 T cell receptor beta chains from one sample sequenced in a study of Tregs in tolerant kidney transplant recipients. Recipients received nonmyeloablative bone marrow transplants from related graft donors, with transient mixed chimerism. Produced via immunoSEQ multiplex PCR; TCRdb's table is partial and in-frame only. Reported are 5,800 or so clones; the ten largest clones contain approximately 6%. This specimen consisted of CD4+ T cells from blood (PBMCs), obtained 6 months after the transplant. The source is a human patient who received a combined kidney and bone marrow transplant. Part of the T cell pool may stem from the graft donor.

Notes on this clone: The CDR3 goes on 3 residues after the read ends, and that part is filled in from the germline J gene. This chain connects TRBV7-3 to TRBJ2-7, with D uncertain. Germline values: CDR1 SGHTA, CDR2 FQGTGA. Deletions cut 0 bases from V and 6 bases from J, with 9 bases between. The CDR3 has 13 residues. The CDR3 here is CASSLTGSGEQYF. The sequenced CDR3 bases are TGTGCCAGCAGCTTAACAGGGTCTGGCGAG.

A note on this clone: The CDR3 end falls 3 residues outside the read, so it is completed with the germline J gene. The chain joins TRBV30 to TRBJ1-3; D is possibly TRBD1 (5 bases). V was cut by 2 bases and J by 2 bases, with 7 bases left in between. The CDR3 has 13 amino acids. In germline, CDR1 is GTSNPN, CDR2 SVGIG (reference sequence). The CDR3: CAWSPGAGNTIYF. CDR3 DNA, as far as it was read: TGTGCCTGGAGTCCGGGGGCTGGAAACACC.

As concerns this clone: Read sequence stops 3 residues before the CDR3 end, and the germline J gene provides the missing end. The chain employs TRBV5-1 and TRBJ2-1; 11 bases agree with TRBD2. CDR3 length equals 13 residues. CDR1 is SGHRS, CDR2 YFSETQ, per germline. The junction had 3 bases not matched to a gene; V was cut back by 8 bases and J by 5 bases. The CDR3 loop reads CASVGLADNEQFF. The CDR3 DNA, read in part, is TGCGCCAGTGTGGGACTAGCGGACAATGAG.

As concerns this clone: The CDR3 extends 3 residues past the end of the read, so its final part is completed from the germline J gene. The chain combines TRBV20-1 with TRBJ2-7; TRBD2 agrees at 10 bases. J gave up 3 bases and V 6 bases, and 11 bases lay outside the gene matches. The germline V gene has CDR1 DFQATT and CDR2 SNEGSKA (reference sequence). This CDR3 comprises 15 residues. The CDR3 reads CSANPAGTSVYEQYF. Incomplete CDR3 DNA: TGCAGTGCAAATCCCGCCGGGACTAGCGTCTACGAG.

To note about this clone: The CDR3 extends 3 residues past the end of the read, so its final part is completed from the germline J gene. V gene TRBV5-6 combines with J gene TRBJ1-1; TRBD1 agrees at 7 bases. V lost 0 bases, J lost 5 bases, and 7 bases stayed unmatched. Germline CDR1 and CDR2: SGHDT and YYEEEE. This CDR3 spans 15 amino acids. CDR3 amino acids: CASSLVDRDGTEAFF. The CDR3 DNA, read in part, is TGTGCCAGCAGCTTGGTAGACAGGGACGGAACTGAA.

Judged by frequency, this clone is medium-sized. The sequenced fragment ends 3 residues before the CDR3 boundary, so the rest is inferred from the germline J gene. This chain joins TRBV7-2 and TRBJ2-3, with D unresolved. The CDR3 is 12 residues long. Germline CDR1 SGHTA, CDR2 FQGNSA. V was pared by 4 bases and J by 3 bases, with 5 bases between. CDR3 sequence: CASSYSTDTQYF. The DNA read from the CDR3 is TGTGCCAGCAGCTATTCTACAGATACG.

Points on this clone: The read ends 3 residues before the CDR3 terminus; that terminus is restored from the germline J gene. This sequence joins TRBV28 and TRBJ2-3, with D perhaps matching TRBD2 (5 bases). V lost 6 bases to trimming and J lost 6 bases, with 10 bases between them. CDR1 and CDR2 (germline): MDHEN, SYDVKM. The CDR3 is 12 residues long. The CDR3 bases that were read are TGTGCCAGCAGCACTGCGGGTGATACG. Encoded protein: CASSTAGDT. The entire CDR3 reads CASSTAGDTQYF.

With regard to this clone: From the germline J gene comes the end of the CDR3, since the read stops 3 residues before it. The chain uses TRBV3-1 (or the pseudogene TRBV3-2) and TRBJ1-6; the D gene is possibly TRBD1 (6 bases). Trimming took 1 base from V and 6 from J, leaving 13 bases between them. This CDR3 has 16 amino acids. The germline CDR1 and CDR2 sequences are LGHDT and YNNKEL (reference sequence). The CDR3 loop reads CASSQGRGPPNSPLHF. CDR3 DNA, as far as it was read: TGTGCCAGCAGCCAAGGCAGGGGACCGCCTAATTCACCC.

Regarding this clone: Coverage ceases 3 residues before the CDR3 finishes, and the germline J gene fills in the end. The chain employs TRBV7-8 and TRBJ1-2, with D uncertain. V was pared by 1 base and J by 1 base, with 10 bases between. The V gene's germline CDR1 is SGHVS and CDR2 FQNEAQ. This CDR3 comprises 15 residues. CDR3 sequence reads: CASSLGQAINYGYTF. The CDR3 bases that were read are TGTGCCAGCAGCTTAGGGCAGGCGATTAACTATGGC.

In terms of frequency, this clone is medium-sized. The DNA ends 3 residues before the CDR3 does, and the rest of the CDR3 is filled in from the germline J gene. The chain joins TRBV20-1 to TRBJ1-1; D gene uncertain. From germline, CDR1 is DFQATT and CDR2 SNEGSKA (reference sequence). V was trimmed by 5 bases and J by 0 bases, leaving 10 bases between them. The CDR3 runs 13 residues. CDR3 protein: CSAAGLLNTEAFF. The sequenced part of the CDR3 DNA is TGCAGTGCTGCCGGTTTGCTGAACACTGAA.

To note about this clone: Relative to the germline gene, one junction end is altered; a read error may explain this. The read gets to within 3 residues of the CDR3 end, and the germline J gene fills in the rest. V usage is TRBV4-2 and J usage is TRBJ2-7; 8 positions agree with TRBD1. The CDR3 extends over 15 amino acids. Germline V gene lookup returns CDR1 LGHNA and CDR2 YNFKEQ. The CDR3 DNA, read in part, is TGCGCCAGCAGCCGATCAGGGGGCGCGAATTACGAG. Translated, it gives CASSRSGGANYE. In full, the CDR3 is CASSRSGGANYEQYF.

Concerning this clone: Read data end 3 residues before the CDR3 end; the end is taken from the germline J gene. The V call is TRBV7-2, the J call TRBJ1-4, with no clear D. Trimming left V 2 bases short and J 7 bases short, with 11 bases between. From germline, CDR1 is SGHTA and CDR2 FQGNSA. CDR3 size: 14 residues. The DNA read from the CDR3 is TGTGCCAGCAGCTTAACGGGTTTCGGTGAAAAA. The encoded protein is CASSLTGFGEK. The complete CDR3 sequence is CASSLTGFGEKLFF.

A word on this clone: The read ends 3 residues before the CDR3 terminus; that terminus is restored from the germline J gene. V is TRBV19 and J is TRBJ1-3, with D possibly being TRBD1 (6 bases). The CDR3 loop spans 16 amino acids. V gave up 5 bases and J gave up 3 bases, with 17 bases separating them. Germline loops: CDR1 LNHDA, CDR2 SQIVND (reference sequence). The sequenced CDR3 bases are TGTGCCAGTAGTCCGGGGGGACAAGGGATTGGAAACACC. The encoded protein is CASSPGGQGIGNT. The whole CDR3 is CASSPGGQGIGNTIYF.

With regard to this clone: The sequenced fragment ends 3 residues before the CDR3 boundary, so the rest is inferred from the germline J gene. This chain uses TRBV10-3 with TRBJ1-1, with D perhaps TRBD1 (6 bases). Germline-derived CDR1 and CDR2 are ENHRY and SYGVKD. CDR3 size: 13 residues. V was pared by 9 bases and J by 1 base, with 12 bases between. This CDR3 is CAIKGEQNTEAFF. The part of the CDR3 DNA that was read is TGTGCCATAAAGGGGGAGCAGAACACTGAA.

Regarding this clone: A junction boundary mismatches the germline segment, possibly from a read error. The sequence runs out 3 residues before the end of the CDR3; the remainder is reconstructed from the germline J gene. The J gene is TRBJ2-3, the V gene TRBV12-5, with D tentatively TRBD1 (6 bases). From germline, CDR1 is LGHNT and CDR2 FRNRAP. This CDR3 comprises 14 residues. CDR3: CASALDSRPDTQYF. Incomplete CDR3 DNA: TGTGCTAGTGCTTTGGACAGTCGCCCAGATACG. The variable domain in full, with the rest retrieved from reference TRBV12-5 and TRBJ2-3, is DARVTQTPRHKVTEMGQEVTMRCQPILGHNTVFWYRQTMMQGLELLAYFRNRAPLDDSGMPKDRFSAEMPDATLATLKIQPSEPRDSAVYFCASALDSRPDTQYFGPGTRLTVL.

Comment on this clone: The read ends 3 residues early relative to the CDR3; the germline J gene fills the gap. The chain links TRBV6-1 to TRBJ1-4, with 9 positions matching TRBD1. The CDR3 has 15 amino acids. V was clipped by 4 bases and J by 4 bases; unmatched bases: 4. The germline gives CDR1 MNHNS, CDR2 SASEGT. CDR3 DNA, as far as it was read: TGTGCCAGCAGTGCTACAGGGGGCGGTAATGAAAAA. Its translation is CASSATGGGNEK. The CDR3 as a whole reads CASSATGGGNEKLFF.

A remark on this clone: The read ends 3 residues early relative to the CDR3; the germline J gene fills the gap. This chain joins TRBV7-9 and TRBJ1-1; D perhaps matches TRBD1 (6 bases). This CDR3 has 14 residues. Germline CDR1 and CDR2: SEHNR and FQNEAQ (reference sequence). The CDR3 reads CASSLGTVGMRAFF. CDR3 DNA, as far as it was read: TGTGCCAGCAGCTTAGGGACAGTGGGGATGCGA.

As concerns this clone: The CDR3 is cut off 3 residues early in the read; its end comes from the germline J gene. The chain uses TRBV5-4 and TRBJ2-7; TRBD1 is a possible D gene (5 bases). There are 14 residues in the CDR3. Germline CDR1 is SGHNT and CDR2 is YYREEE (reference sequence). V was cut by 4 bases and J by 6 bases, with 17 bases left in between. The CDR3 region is CASSPLQGRGEQYF. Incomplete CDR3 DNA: TGTGCCAGCAGCCCACTGCAGGGTCGTGGCGAG.

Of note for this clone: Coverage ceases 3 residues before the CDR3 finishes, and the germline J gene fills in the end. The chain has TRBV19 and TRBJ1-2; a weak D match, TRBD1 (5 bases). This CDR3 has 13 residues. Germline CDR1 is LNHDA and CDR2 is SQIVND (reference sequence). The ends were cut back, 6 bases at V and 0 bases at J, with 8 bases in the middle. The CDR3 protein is CASSIQANYGYTF. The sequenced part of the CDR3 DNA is TGTGCCAGTAGCATACAGGCTAACTATGGC.

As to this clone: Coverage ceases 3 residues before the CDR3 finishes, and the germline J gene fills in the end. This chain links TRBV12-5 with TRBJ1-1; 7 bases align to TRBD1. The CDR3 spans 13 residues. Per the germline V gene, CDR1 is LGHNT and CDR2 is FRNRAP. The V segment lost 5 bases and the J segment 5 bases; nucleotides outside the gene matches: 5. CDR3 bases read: TGTGCTAGTGGTCGACAGGGTGGGACTGAA. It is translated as CASGRQGGTE. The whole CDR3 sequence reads CASGRQGGTEAFF.

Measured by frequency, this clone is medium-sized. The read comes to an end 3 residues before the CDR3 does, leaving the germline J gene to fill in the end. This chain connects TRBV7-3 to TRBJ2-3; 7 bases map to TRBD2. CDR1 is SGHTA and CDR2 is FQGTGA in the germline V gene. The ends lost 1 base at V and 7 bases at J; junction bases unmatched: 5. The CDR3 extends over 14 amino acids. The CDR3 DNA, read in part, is TGTGCCAGCAGCTTAAGCGGGAGTGGAAATACG. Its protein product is CASSLSGSGNT. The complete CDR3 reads CASSLSGSGNTQYF.

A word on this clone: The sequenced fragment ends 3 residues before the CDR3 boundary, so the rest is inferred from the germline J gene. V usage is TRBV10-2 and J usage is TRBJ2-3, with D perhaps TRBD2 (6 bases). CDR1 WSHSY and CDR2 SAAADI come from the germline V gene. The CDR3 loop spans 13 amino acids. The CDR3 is CASSVEIPGAQYF. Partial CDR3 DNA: TGCGCCAGCAGTGTTGAGATCCCGGGGGCG.

CDR3 DNA (partial): TGTGCCAGCAGCCCACAGGGAATGCCCACAGATACG. Amino acid sequence: CASSPQGMPTDT. The entire CDR3 reads CASSPQGMPTDTQYF. J is TRBJ2-3 and V is TRBV28; perhaps TRBD1 as D (6 bases). Sequencing ends 3 residues short of the CDR3 end; the germline J gene provides the rest. Germline V gene data show CDR1 as MDHEN and CDR2 as SYDVKM. This CDR3 region has 15 residues. V lost 6 bases and J lost 2, with 15 bases in between.

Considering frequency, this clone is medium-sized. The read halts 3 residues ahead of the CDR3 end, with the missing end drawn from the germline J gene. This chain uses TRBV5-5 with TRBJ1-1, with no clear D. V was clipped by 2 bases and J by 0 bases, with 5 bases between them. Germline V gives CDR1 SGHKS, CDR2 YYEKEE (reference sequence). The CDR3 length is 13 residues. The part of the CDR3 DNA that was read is TGTGCCAGCAGCTTCACTCTGAACACTGAA. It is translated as CASSFTLNTE. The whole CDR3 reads CASSFTLNTEAFF.

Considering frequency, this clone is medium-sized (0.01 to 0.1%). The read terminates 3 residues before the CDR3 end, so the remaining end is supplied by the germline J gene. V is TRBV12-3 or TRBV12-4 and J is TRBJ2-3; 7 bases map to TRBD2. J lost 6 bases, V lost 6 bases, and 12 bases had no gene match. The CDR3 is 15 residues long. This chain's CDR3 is CASRPLTSPGDTQYF. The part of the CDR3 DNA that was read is TGTGCCAGCAGGCCGTTGACTAGCCCGGGGGATACG.

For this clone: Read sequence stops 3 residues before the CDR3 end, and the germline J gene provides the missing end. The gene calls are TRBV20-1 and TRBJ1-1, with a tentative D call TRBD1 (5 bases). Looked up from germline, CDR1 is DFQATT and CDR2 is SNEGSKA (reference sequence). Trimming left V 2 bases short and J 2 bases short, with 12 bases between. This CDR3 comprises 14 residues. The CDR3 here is CSARPMGGNTEAFF. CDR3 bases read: TGCAGTGCTAGACCAATGGGGGGAAACACTGAA.

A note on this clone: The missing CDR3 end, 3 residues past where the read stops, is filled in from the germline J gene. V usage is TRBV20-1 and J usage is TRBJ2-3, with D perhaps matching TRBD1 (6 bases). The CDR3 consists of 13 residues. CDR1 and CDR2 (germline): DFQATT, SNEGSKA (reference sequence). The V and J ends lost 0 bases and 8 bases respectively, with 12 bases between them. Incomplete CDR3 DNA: TGCAGTGCTAGAGACTTGGGACAACCTACG. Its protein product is CSARDLGQPT. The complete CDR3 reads CSARDLGQPTQYF.